This T cell receptor (beta chain) was found in a study of blood T cell repertoires in COVID-19 (dated by TCRdb to about 2020). Turning to the overall study: The collaborator samples originated in the United States, Italy and Spain and spanned the acute and convalescent phases of COVID-19. The dataset comprised deeply sampled blood TCRbeta repertoires from subjects exposed to, actively infected with, or recovered from COVID-19. The sample metadata nearly always contained a de-identified subject ID, COVID-19 status, age in years and sex. The samples were drawn from the first 160 participants of the ongoing ImmuneRACE study and from more than 1,000 subjects provided by 6 global collaborators. Where available, HLA class I and class II types were taken from metadata supplied by the sample provider and were not determined by assay-based typing. A freely available public database, intended as a resource for researchers studying the immune response to SARS-CoV-2, is where the repertoires were released. The material from the prospective study consisted of cDNA or gDNA derived from T cells, B-cell-depleted T cells, or PBMCs. General conclusions and limits of the study: The quantity of clinical and demographic metadata differed by source and by participant and was supplied without curation.

TCRbeta CDR3 regions were amplified from genomic DNA using the immunoSEQ Assay, a bias-controlled multiplex PCR. On the study's bioinformatics: The number of nucleated cells in each sample was estimated from the amplification of reference gene primers within the assay. To quantify the absolute abundance of each unique TCRbeta CDR3 rearrangement, sequence reads were collapsed and filtered. For each sample, productive Simpson clonality was calculated by taking the square root of Simpson's diversity index across productive rearrangements. This immuneACCESS table, as held by TCRdb, lists in-frame sequences with V and J called but not all clones. Of the missing ones, under half trace to an unresolved V gene in checked studies; the others have no known cause. V and J calls plus clone size are reproduced from that table; the DNA served to infer D and trimming. This sample has about 150,000 clones in its table, and approximately 87% of those were observed once. 0.95% to 1.5% of the sample is held by the ten biggest clonotypes.

Enrolling through a virtual design, the prospective study's participants ranged in age from roughly 18 to 90 years and lived across 24 United States geographic areas. Cohort assignment in the prospective study relied on participant-reported clinical history from a screening survey and a study questionnaire. Each participant in the prospective study had whole blood, serum and a nasopharyngeal or oropharyngeal swab collected by mobile phlebotomists. Additional blood draws and questionnaires over an approximately 2-month period could optionally be provided by prospective study participants. Prospective study blood samples were shipped either frozen or at room temperature before DNA extraction. On this clone: No cognate antigen has been identified for it. The input lacks base qualities; no much larger clone sits a single base away.

The TCR comes from a woman under 40 with acute COVID-19. The sequenced sample was PBMCs or T cells enriched from blood (not recorded which).

The nucleotide sequence reads as follows: TGTGCCAGCTCACCTCTCGGGACAGGGAACAATCAGCCCCAGCATTTT. It specifies CASSPLGTGNNQPQHF. The sequence links TRBV18 to TRBJ1-5; 9 of the junction bases match TRBD1. After removal of 3 bases from V and 3 bases from J, the junction retains 6 bases not matched to a gene. CDR1 and CDR2 were assigned from the germline V gene as KGHSH and LQKENI. From cysteine to phenylalanine, the CDR3 is 16 amino acids long. Of all the DNA, just the CDR3 is kept, 48 bases in frame from base 1.